This T cell receptor (beta chain) was captured by sequencing in a study of shared clonotypes between healthy human individuals. Background on the study: Each donor contributed plates that comprised three CD4 naive, three CD4 memory, two CD8 naive and one CD8 memory. General study points: A reduction in generation probabilities was seen for non-shared clonotypes relative to those shared by all four donors.

CD45RO-negative cells were positively selected for CCR7, leaving out terminally differentiated effector memory CD45RA+ cells. Healthy and HIV-negative, the adult donors had no recent acute infections or vaccinations. TCRdb's copy holds only in-frame clones and misses some; the assay was immunoSEQ multiplex PCR. There are approximately 1.9 million clones in the sample; 90% to 95% occur only once, and more than 1.5% lies in the top ten. Germline CDR1 SGHNT, CDR2 YENEEA. Trimming pared 5 bases from V and 0 bases from J, leaving 13 bases between. The CDR3 loop spans 15 amino acids. Concerning this clone: The antigen remains unidentified.

The clonotype originates from a man aged 18 to 35 in good health. Some clones in this sample may be carry-over from other donors' samples. This chain joins TRBV11-3 and TRBJ2-5; tentatively, D is TRBD1 (6 bases). The sample consisted of naive CD8+ T cells from PBMCs. The CDR3 loop is CASSTGSQYQETQYF. CDR3 coding DNA: TGTGCCAGCAGCACAGGGTCGCAATACCAAGAGACCCAGTACTTC.